What follows describes a single T cell receptor beta chain. MiXCR, run by TCRdb on the RT-PCR reads, gives a single entry per CDR3 protein. The sample shows more than 550,000 distinct CDR3 sequences, 13% to 15% of them seen only once. The V end was cut by 6 bases, the J end by 1 base, with 14 bases between. The CDR3 runs to 14 residues. The germline gives CDR1 DFQATT, CDR2 SNEGSKA (reference sequence). The TCR comes from a female donor in good health, serving as a healthy control. What was sequenced was memory CD4+ T cells from blood. This chain links TRBV20-1 with TRBJ2-3, with D uncertain. The CDR3 region has the DNA TGCAGTGCCCAGATAGGGTCGGGCACAGATACGCAGTATTTT. This translates into CSAQIGSGTDTQYF.